This entry is about one T cell receptor beta chain. Trimming took 2 bases from V and 2 from J, leaving 11 bases between them. Germline values: CDR1 SGHTA, CDR2 FQGTGA. This CDR3 comprises 15 residues. Measured with immunoSEQ multiplex PCR; TCRdb has only the in-frame clones, and not every one. The top ten clones hold about an eighth of a sample with some 250,000 clones, around 79% of them seen once. The data derive from a study of control samples from healthy donors and cancer patients. The chain employs TRBV7-3 and TRBJ2-3; tentative D call: TRBD2 (5 bases). Sequencing was carried out using PBMCs. This sequence was found in a woman aged 55-70 years with lung cancer. CDR3 DNA sequence: TGTGCCAGCAGCTTATTCGGGGTCCCCACAGATACGCAGTATTTT. Its protein product is CASSLFGVPTDTQYF. The variable domain in full, completed from reference TRBV7-3 and TRBJ2-3, reads GAGVSQTPSNKVTEKGKYVELRCDPISGHTALYWYRQSLGQGPEFLIYFQGTGAADDSGLPNDRFFAVRPEGSVSTLKIQRTERGDSAVYLCASSLFGVPTDTQYFGPGTRLTVL.